This T cell receptor (beta chain) stems from a study of control samples from healthy donors and cancer patients. TCRdb's table, derived via immunoSEQ multiplex PCR, lists solely in-frame clones and lacks some. This table holds roughly 120,000 clones, about 94% found once. The trim removed 3 bases at V and 3 bases at J, leaving 4 bases unmatched. This CDR3 has 16 amino acids. CDR1 is SGHDT and CDR2 is YYEEEE in the germline V gene. The source is a man aged 30 to 39 in good health. This chain joins TRBV5-6 and TRBJ2-3; 13 nucleotides agree with TRBD2. Specimen: blood. This CDR3 reads CASSWRLAGGTDTQYF. The CDR3 DNA sequence: TGTGCCAGCAGCTGGAGACTAGCGGGGGGTACAGATACGCAGTATTTT.